This entry concerns a single T cell receptor beta chain. Clones were sequenced by immunoSEQ multiplex PCR, and TCRdb holds only the in-frame ones, with some missing. The table lists hundreds of thousands of clones, 90% to 97% of them singletons, with roughly 0.06% in the top ten. The CDR3 totals 12 residues. V lost 2 bases and J lost 5, with 6 bases in between. The germline CDR1 and CDR2 sequences are MNHNY and SVGAGI (reference sequence). The entry originates in a study of shared clonotypes between healthy human individuals. The specimen sequenced was naive CD4+ T cells sorted from blood. Subset denoted: CD45RA+ positively selected. The TCR originated in a woman under 40 in good health. This sequence joins TRBV6-6 and TRBJ2-5; D is uncertain. The CDR3 sequence is CASSYQEETQYF. The CDR3 DNA follows: TGTGCCAGCAGTTACCAAGAGGAGACCCAGTACTTC.